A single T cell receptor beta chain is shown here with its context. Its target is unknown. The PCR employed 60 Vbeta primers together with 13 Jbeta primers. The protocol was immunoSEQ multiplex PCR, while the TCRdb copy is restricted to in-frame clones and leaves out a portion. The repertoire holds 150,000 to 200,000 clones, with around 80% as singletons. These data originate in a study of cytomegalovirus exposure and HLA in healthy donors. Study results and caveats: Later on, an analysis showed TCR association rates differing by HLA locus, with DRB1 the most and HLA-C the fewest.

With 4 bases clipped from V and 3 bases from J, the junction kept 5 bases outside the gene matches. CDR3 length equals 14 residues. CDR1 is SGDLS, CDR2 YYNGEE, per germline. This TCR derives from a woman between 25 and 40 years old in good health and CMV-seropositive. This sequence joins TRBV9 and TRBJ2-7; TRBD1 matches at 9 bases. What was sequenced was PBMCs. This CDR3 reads CASSFTGQGYEQYF. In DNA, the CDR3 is TGTGCCAGCAGCTTTACGGGACAGGGCTACGAGCAGTACTTC. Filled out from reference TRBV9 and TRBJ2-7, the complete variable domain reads DSGVTQTPKHLITATGQRVTLRCSPRSGDLSVYWYQQSLDQGLQFLIQYYNGEERAKGNILERFSAQQFPDLHSELNLSSLELGDSALYFCASSFTGQGYEQYFGPGTRLTVT.